Listed below are T cell receptor beta chains from one sample, sequenced in a study of shared clonotypes between healthy human individuals. Clones were sequenced by immunoSEQ multiplex PCR, and TCRdb holds only the in-frame ones, with some missing. The sample records roughly 1,800,000 clones, about 95% being singletons. Input material: naive CD8+ T cells sorted from blood. These receptors were taken from a young man in good health. Both conserved end residues are part of each CDR3. The order of the fields is V gene, J gene, CDR3 protein.

V: TRBV7-9; J: TRBJ2-1; CDR3: CATGAGGGPGYEQFF
V: TRBV30; J: TRBJ2-5; CDR3: CALGPPGLVLETQYF
V: TRBV27; J: TRBJ1-5; CDR3: CASRYSGINQPQHF
V: TRBV7-9; J: TRBJ1-1; CDR3: CASSWSRGIEAFF
V: TRBV7-9; J: TRBJ1-1; CDR3: CASLDTGFWNTEAFF
V: TRBV6-1; J: TRBJ2-7; CDR3: CASSARGSYEQYF
V: TRBV4-1; J: TRBJ1-6; CDR3: CASSPGLNSPLHF
V: TRBV5-1; J: TRBJ2-1; CDR3: CASSLTGSPYNEQFF
V: TRBV5-8; J: TRBJ2-3; CDR3: CASSLNRDSFPSTDTQYF
V: TRBV29-1; J: TRBJ1-2; CDR3: CSVDAGARGYTF
V: TRBV6-5; J: TRBJ2-3; CDR3: CASSYSGDSTDTQYF
V: TRBV28; J: TRBJ2-6; CDR3: CASRPGLSSGANVLTF
V: TRBV14; J: TRBJ1-4; CDR3: CASSQGPFGKLFF
V: TRBV6-1; J: TRBJ2-7; CDR3: CASSDRDTSYEQYF
V: TRBV5-4; J: TRBJ2-3; CDR3: CASSHFIGPGRTDTQYF
V: TRBV6-6; J: TRBJ1-5; CDR3: CASTPGWPQHF
V: TRBV14; J: TRBJ2-1; CDR3: CASSQDLTSGEQFF
V: TRBV5-1; J: TRBJ2-3; CDR3: CASRTGTVGTDTQYF
V: TRBV27; J: TRBJ1-1; CDR3: CASSLFGTGTAEAFF
V: TRBV11-2; J: TRBJ1-6; CDR3: CASRKTGLNSPLHF
V: TRBV12-5; J: TRBJ2-7; CDR3: CASGLGAGREQYF